Listed below are T cell receptor beta chains from one sample, sequenced in a study of blood T cell repertoires in COVID-19. Assay: immunoSEQ multiplex PCR; the TCRdb copy retains only in-frame clones and omits some. The sample holds some 390,000 clones, roughly 91% seen once. Material for sequencing was PBMCs or T cells enriched from blood (not recorded which). Every receptor here comes from a woman younger than 45 who had recovered from COVID-19. CDR3s include the opening cysteine and the closing phenylalanine or tryptophan. A D gene is named only where the DNA matches it firmly. Size is stated for part of the rows, as once, few or many counts, or as a class when the clone is expanded.

j_call | v_call | cdr3_length | clone_size | d_call | cdr3_aa | cdr3_nt
TRBJ2-1 | TRBV5-6 | 14 | - | - | CASSLVSGYNEQFF | TGTGCCAGCAGCTTGGTCTCCGGGTACAATGAGCAGTTCTTC
TRBJ1-6 | TRBV27 | 16 | - | - | CASSFGQGMSNSPLHF | TGTGCCAGCAGTTTTGGGCAGGGGATGAGTAATTCACCCCTCCACTTT
TRBJ1-2 | TRBV27 | 16 | - | TRBD1 | CASRRTGALANYGYTF | TGTGCCAGCAGGAGGACAGGGGCCCTAGCTAACTATGGCTACACCTTC
TRBJ2-1 | TRBV7-3 | 15 | - | - | CASSLTASGGNEQFF | TGTGCCAGCAGCTTAACGGCCAGCGGAGGTAATGAGCAGTTCTTC
TRBJ2-2 | TRBV28 | 16 | - | TRBD1 | CASSLRTGPNTGELFF | TGTGCCAGCAGTTTGAGGACAGGGCCGAACACCGGGGAGCTGTTTTTT
TRBJ2-7 | TRBV28 | 14 | - | TRBD2 | CASRISGRLGEQYF | TGTGCCAGCAGGATAAGCGGGAGACTTGGTGAGCAGTACTTC
TRBJ2-7 | TRBV25-1 | 14 | - | - | CASSEAGTRYEQYF | TGTGCCAGCAGTGAAGCGGGAACTCGCTACGAGCAGTACTTC
TRBJ2-2 | TRBV3-1/TRBV3-2 | 15 | - | TRBD2 | CASSRAGGYTGELFF | TGTGCCAGCAGCCGAGCGGGGGGGTACACCGGGGAGCTGTTTTTT
TRBJ1-2 | TRBV5-6 | 14 | once | TRBD1 | CASKGTGTDYGYTF | TGTGCCAGCAAGGGGACAGGGACTGACTATGGCTACACCTTC
TRBJ1-2 | TRBV7-2 | 15 | - | TRBD1 | CASSLSSGQHYGYTF | TGTGCCAGCAGCTTATCCTCGGGACAGCACTATGGCTACACCTTC
TRBJ2-1 | TRBV24-1 | 14 | - | - | CATSDLLAGNEQFF | TGTGCCACCAGTGATTTACTAGCAGGCAATGAGCAGTTCTTC
TRBJ1-2 | TRBV19 | 13 | once | - | CASSSRRLHGYTF | TGTGCCAGTAGTTCCCGGAGACTCCATGGCTACACCTTC
TRBJ1-2 | TRBV6-1 | 14 | - | - | CASSEDRAPYGYTF | TGTGCCAGCAGTGAAGACAGGGCCCCTTATGGCTACACCTTC
TRBJ2-3 | TRBV3-1/TRBV3-2 | 17 | few | TRBD2 | CASSQVAAGGLADTQYF | TGTGCCAGCAGCCAAGTGGCGGCGGGGGGGCTTGCAGATACGCAGTATTTT
TRBJ1-2 | TRBV4-3 | 15 | - | TRBD1 | CASSQLGQGAYGYTF | TGCGCCAGCAGCCAACTCGGACAGGGTGCCTATGGCTACACCTTC
TRBJ2-7 | TRBV19 | 15 | few | TRBD2 | CASSIGTSGSYEQYF | TGTGCCAGTAGTATCGGTACTAGCGGGAGTTACGAGCAGTACTTC
TRBJ2-1 | TRBV7-3 | 14 | - | TRBD2 | CASSPIAGYNEQFF | TGTGCCAGCAGCCCGATAGCGGGGTACAATGAGCAGTTCTTC
TRBJ1-4 | TRBV7-2 | 15 | - | - | CASSGNRVFGEKLFF | TGTGCCAGCAGCGGCAACAGGGTTTTCGGCGAAAAACTGTTTTTT
TRBJ1-1 | TRBV28 | 13 | - | - | CASSLDSNTEAFF | TGTGCCAGCAGCCTGGACAGTAACACTGAAGCTTTCTTT
TRBJ2-7 | TRBV10-3 | 14 | - | - | CAISERGTSYEQYF | TGTGCCATCAGTGAGCGTGGCACCTCCTACGAGCAGTACTTC
TRBJ1-5 | TRBV2 | 14 | once | - | CASRLGSSNQPQHF | TGTGCCAGCCGATTAGGGAGTAGCAATCAGCCCCAGCATTTT
TRBJ1-1 | TRBV6-5 | 15 | - | TRBD1 | CASSERGTGSTEAFF | TGTGCCAGCAGCGAGAGGGGGACAGGGTCCACTGAAGCTTTCTTT
TRBJ2-2 | TRBV20-1 | 16 | - | TRBD2 | CSASGGGTSGSGELFF | TGCAGTGCTAGTGGCGGAGGGACTAGCGGGTCCGGGGAGCTGTTTTTT
TRBJ1-2 | TRBV10-3 | 13 | - | TRBD1 | CATYRGQNYGYTF | TGTGCCACATACAGGGGGCAGAACTATGGCTACACCTTC
TRBJ2-1 | TRBV5-8 | 17 | - | TRBD2 | CASKDGTSGSVYNEQFF | TGTGCCAGCAAAGACGGGACTAGCGGGAGTGTCTACAATGAGCAGTTCTTC
TRBJ2-2 | TRBV18 | 16 | - | - | CASSPVAGQPTGELFF | TGTGCCAGCTCACCAGTGGCAGGACAGCCCACCGGGGAGCTGTTTTTT
TRBJ1-4 | TRBV7-4 | 15 | once | - | CASSHWDFEGEKLFF | TGTGCCAGCAGCCACTGGGACTTCGAGGGGGAAAAACTGTTTTTT
TRBJ2-1 | TRBV30 | 14 | - | - | CAWSVLPEGGEQFF | TGTGCCTGGAGTGTACTCCCCGAAGGGGGTGAGCAGTTCTTC